These T cell receptor beta chains were read from a single sample in a study of blood T cells in healthy people across ages. TCRdb processed the 5' RACE reads anew with MiXCR; each CDR3 protein has one entry. This sample has just under 900,000 distinct CDR3 sequences; more than 25% occur once, and the top ten carry around 16%. Sequences were obtained from blood. Receptors originate from a woman older than 75 in good health. Each CDR3 is given with its conserved first and last residue. The order of the fields is J gene, D gene, V gene, clone size, CDR3 DNA, CDR3 protein. D genes are given only for firm matches. Rows may omit the clone size; those that give it use once, few, many or a size class.

TRBJ2-1,NA,TRBV15,many,TGTGCCACCAGCAGCAGGGGGGCCCCTTCCAATGAGCAGTTCTTC,CATSSRGAPSNEQFF
TRBJ1-5,NA,TRBV6-1,NA,TGTGCCAGCAGTGAAACCAGGGGCGAGGGCAATCAGCCCCAGCATTTT,CASSETRGEGNQPQHF
TRBJ2-1,NA,TRBV20-1,many,TGCAGTGCTCTCCCCCCAACAGGGGGGGGCGGTGAGCAGTTCTTC,CSALPPTGGGGEQFF
TRBJ2-3,TRBD1,TRBV5-5,many,TGTGCCAGCAGCCTGGAGGGGACAGGGTATACAGATACGCAGTATTTT,CASSLEGTGYTDTQYF
TRBJ2-2,TRBD2,TRBV9,NA,TGTGCCAGCAGCGTCGACGGGGGGACCTATAAACGAGTCGGGGAGCTGTTTTTT,CASSVDGGTYKRVGELFF
TRBJ2-7,NA,TRBV5-1,NA,TGCGCCAGCAGCTTGGGCCAGGTTTATAAGGTTTACGAGCAGTACTTC,CASSLGQVYKVYEQYF
TRBJ2-1,NA,TRBV7-6,NA,TGTGCCTGCAGCTTAGGGGGGGTCAATGAGCAGTTCTTC,CACSLGGVNEQFF
TRBJ1-1,NA,TRBV16,few,TGTGCCAGCAGCCAGCCGCCGGCGAACACTGAAGCTTTCTTT,CASSQPPANTEAFF
TRBJ2-5,NA,TRBV20-1,many,TGCAGTGCTAGAGCTGGTAGGGGGGGAGAGACCCAGTACTTC,CSARAGRGGETQYF
TRBJ2-5,NA,TRBV2,NA,TGTGCCAGCAGTGTCCGGACAGCCACAGAGACCCAGTACTTC,CASSVRTATETQYF
TRBJ2-5,NA,TRBV6-5,NA,TGTGCCAGCAGTTACTCGCGGTCGGAAGAGACCCAGTACTTC,CASSYSRSEETQYF
TRBJ1-5,TRBD1,TRBV30,few,TGTGCCTGCGGACAGGGCGGAAGCCAGCCCCAGCATTTT,CACGQGGSQPQHF
TRBJ1-1,NA,TRBV3-1,few,TGTGCCAGCAGTCAGCAGGGGTTTGAAGCTTTCTTT,CASSQQGFEAFF
TRBJ2-7,NA,TRBV20-1,NA,TGCAGTGCTAGCCGGGCGACGTCCAGTTTATATGAGCAGTACTTC,CSASRATSSLYEQYF
TRBJ2-5,NA,TRBV6-2/TRBV6-3,many,TGTGCCAGCAGATCTGCGGGGCGAGAGACCCAGTACTTC,CASRSAGRETQYF
TRBJ2-7,TRBD1,TRBV7-6,once,TGTGCCAGCAGCTTAGGACAACAAGGACAGGGGCGAAACTCCTACGAGCAGTACTTC,CASSLGQQGQGRNSYEQYF
TRBJ2-7,TRBD1,TRBV25-1,many,TGTGCCAGCAGTCGGGACAGTGAGTACGAGCAGTACTTC,CASSRDSEYEQYF
TRBJ1-6,TRBD1,TRBV20-1,few,TGCAGTGCTAGACAGGGGGTCAATTCACCCCTCCACTTT,CSARQGVNSPLHF
TRBJ2-1,TRBD2,TRBV20-1,NA,TGCAGTGCTAGAGAAGGGGGCGGGGGGGGTTACAATGAGCAGTTCTTC,CSAREGGGGGYNEQFF
TRBJ1-1,NA,TRBV7-2,NA,TGTGCCAGCAGCTTACTAGGGAATGAAGCTTTCTTT,CASSLLGNEAFF
TRBJ1-1,NA,TRBV20-1,NA,TGCAGTGCTAGAGATTGGGGGAGAAACACTGAAGCTTTCTTT,CSARDWGRNTEAFF
TRBJ2-5,NA,TRBV2,many,TGTGCCAGCAGTCCCGGGAAGACCCAGTACTTC,CASSPGKTQYF
TRBJ2-7,NA,TRBV20-1,NA,TGCAGTACCAACACAGCAGGGGGGAACGAGCAGTACTTC,CSTNTAGGNEQYF
TRBJ2-5,NA,TRBV12-3/TRBV12-4,many,TGTGCCAGCAGTTGGACGGCAAAAGAGACCCAGTACTTC,CASSWTAKETQYF
TRBJ2-3,NA,TRBV29-1,many,TGCAGCGTCCGACCCTCGGGGGGCCCCACAGATACGCAGTATTTT,CSVRPSGGPTDTQYF
TRBJ1-2,TRBD1,TRBV6-2/TRBV6-3,NA,TGTGCCAGCAGTTACTCGTCCGGGACAGGGTTTACGGGCTACACCTTC,CASSYSSGTGFTGYTF
TRBJ1-1,NA,TRBV10-3,few,TGTGCCATCAGTGAAGGGTTTAACACTGAAGCTTTCTTT,CAISEGFNTEAFF
TRBJ2-4,NA,TRBV7-2,NA,TGTGCCAGCAGCTTAGAGAACGGCAACATTCAGTACTTC,CASSLENGNIQYF
TRBJ2-7,NA,TRBV12-3/TRBV12-4,few,TGTGCCAGCAGACGAGGACAGATTTACAATGAGCAGTACTTC,CASRRGQIYNEQYF
TRBJ2-3,TRBD2,TRBV7-9,many,TGTGCCAGCAGCTCTCCGGGACTAGCGACAGATACGCAGTATTTT,CASSSPGLATDTQYF
TRBJ2-5,TRBD1,TRBV6-2/TRBV6-3,many,TGTGCCAGCAGTTACCACGACAGGGCGGAGACCCAGTACTTC,CASSYHDRAETQYF
TRBJ1-1,NA,TRBV20-1,many,TGCAGTGCTAGGACGGAGAGGTACACTGAAGCTTTCTTT,CSARTERYTEAFF
TRBJ2-5,TRBD2,TRBV29-1,NA,TGCAGCGTTCACATTGGGACTAGCGGGGGGGCGGAATGGGAGACCCAGTACTTC,CSVHIGTSGGAEWETQYF
TRBJ2-2,TRBD1,TRBV12-3/TRBV12-4,many,TGTGCCAGCAGTTTAAGGGGACAGGGTGGAACCGGGGAGCTGTTTTTT,CASSLRGQGGTGELFF
TRBJ2-7,TRBD2,TRBV7-2,NA,TGTGCCAGCAGCTTACGGGGCCGGGGGGACGAGCAGTACTTC,CASSLRGRGDEQYF
TRBJ2-1,NA,TRBV21-1,NA,TGTGCCAGCAGCAGGAACTACCCTCAGGACAATGAGCAGTTCTTC,CASSRNYPQDNEQFF
TRBJ2-5,NA,TRBV7-2,many,TGTGCCAGCAGCCACTTCCTTCCGGACCAGGGGGAGACCCAGTACTTC,CASSHFLPDQGETQYF
TRBJ1-6,NA,TRBV12-3/TRBV12-4,many,TGTGCCAGCAGTTTAGGGGGCGCGGTCGCGGCCCTCCACTTT,CASSLGGAVAALHF
TRBJ2-7,NA,TRBV7-2,many,TGTGCCAGCAAAACAGGCGTCGAGCAGTACTTC,CASKTGVEQYF
TRBJ1-5,NA,TRBV18,many,TGTGCCAGCTCACTTTCCCGGGACTACAATCAGCCCCAGCATTTT,CASSLSRDYNQPQHF
TRBJ2-4,NA,TRBV4-1,few,TGCGCCAGCAGCCAAGATCTGTGGGGCTATGACATTCAGTACTTC,CASSQDLWGYDIQYF
TRBJ2-1,TRBD2,TRBV20-1,many,TGCAGTGCTAGAGAGATCGGCGGGGGGGCCTACAATGAGCAGTTCTTC,CSAREIGGGAYNEQFF
TRBJ2-4,NA,TRBV18,few,TGTGCCAGCTCGGAGGGGGCTGGCATTCAGTACTTC,CASSEGAGIQYF